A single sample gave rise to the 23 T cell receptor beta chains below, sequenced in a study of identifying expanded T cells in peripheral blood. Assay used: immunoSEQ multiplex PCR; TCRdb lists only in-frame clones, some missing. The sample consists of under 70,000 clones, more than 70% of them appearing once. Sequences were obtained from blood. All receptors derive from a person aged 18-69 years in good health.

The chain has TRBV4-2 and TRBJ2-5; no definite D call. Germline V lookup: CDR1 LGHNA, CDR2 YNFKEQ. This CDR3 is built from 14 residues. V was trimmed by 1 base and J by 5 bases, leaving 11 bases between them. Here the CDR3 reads CASSQAGLGETQYF. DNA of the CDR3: TGTGCCAGCAGCCAAGCGGGTCTAGGCGAGACCCAGTACTTC.

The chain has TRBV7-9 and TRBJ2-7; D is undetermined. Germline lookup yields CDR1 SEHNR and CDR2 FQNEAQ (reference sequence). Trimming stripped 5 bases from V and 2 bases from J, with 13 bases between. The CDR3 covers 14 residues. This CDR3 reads CASSPVRPPYEQYF. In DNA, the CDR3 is TGTGCCAGCAGCCCGGTGCGGCCTCCCTACGAGCAGTACTTC.

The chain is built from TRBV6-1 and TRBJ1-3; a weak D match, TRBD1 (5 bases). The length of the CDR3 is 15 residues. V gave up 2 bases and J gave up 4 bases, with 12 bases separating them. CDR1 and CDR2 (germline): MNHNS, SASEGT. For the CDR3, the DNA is TGTGCCAGCAGTGAAAGGGACGGACACGGAAACACCATATATTTT. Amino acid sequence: CASSERDGHGNTIYF.

DNA of the CDR3: TGCGCCAGCAGCTTGGCCAGTTTGGCTATTGGGCGGAAAAATGAAAAACTGTTTTTT. It encodes CASSLASLAIGRKNEKLFF. The chain links TRBV5-1 to TRBJ1-4; no definite D call. V dropped 0 bases and J dropped 5 bases, with 23 bases sitting between them. There are 19 residues in the CDR3. CDR1 and CDR2 (germline): SGHRS, YFSETQ.

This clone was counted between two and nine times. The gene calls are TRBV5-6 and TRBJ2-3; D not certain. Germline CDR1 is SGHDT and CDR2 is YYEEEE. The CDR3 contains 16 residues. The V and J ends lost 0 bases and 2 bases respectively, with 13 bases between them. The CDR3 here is CASSLVPRGLTDTQYF. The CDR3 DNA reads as TGTGCCAGCAGCTTGGTGCCGAGAGGTCTCACAGATACGCAGTATTTT.

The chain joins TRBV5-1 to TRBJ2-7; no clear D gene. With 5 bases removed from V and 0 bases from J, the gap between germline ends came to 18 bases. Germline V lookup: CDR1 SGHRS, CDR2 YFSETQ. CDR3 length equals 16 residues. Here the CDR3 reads CASSPNSPGSSYEQYF. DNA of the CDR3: TGCGCCAGCAGTCCCAATTCACCCGGGTCCTCCTACGAGCAGTACTTC.

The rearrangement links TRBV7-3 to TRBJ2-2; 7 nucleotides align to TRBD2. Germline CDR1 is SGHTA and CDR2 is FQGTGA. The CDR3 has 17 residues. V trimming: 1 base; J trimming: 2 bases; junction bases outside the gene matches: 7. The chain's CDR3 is CASSLRDRGSNTGELFF. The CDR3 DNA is TGTGCCAGCAGCTTAAGGGATCGCGGGAGCAACACCGGGGAGCTGTTTTTT.

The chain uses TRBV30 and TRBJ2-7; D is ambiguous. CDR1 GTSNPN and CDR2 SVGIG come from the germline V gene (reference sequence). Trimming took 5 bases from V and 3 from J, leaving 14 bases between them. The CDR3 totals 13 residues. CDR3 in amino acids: CAWALGSIYEQYF. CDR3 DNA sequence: TGTGCCTGGGCGCTCGGCAGTATCTACGAGCAGTACTTC.

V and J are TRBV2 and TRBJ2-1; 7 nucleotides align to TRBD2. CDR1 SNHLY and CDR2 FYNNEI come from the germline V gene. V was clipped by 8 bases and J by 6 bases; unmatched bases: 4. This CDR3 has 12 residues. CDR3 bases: TGTGCCAGCGGGGGACTACCCAATGAGCAGTTCTTC. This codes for CASGGLPNEQFF.

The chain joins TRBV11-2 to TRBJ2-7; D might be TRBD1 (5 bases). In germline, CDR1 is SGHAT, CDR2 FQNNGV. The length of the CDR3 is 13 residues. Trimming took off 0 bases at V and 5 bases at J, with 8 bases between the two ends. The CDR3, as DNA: TGTGCCAGCAGCTTAGATCCAGGGAACGAGCAGTACTTC. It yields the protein CASSLDPGNEQYF.

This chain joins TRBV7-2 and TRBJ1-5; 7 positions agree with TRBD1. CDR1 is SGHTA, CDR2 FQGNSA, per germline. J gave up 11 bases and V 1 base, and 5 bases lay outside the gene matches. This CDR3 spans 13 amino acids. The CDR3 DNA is TGTGCCAGCAGCTTAGACCTGACAGGGACCCAGCATTTT. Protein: CASSLDLTGTQHF.

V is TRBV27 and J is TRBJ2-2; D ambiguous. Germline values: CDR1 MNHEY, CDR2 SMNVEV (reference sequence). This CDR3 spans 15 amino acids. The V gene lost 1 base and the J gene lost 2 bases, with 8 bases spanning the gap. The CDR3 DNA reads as TGTGCCAGCAGTTTATACGGAATTAACACCGGGGAGCTGTTTTTT. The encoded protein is CASSLYGINTGELFF.

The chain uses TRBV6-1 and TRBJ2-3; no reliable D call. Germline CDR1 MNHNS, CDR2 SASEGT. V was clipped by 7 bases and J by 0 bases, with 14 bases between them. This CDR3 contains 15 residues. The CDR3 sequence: CASTPRGASTDTQYF. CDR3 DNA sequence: TGTGCCAGCACCCCTCGTGGCGCTAGCACAGATACGCAGTATTTT.

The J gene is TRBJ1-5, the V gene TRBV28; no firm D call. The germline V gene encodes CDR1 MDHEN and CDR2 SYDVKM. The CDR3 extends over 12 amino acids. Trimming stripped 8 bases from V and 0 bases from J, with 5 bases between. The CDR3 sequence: CASESSNQPQHF. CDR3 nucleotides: TGTGCCAGCGAGAGTAGCAATCAGCCCCAGCATTTT.

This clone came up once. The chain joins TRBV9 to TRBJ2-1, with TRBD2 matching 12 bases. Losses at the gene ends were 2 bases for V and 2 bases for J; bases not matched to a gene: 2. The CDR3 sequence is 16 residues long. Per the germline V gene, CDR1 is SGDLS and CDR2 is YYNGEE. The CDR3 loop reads CASSVGLAGTYNEQFF. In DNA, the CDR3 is TGTGCCAGCAGCGTCGGACTAGCGGGAACCTACAATGAGCAGTTCTTC.

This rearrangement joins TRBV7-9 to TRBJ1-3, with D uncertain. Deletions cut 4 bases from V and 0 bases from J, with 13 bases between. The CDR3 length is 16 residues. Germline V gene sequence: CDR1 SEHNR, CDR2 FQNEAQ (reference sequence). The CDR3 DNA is TGTGCCAGCAGCTCCCCCATTGGAGACTCTGGAAACACCATATATTTT. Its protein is CASSSPIGDSGNTIYF.

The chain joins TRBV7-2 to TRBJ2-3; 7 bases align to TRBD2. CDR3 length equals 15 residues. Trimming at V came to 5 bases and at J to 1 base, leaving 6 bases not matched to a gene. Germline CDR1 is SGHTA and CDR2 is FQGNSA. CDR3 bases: TGTGCCAGCAGCCCCCGACTAGCTGGCACAGATACGCAGTATTTT. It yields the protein CASSPRLAGTDTQYF.

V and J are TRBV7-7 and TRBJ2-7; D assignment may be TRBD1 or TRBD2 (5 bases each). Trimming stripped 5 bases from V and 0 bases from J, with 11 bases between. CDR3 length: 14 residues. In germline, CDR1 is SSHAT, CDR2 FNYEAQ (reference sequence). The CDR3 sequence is CASSRGGSSYEQYF. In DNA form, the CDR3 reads TGTGCCAGCAGCCGTGGGGGAAGCTCCTACGAGCAGTACTTC.

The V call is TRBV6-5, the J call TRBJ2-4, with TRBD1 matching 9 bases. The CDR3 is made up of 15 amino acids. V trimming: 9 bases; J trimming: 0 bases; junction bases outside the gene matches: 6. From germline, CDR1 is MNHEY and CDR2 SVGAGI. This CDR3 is CASSTGGEAKNIQYF. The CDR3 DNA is TGTGCCAGTTCTACAGGGGGCGAAGCCAAAAACATTCAGTACTTC.

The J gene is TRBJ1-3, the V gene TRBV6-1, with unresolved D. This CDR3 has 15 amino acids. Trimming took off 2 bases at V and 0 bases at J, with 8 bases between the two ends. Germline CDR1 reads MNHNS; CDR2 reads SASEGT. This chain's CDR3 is CASSEIQYSGNTIYF. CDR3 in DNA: TGTGCCAGCAGTGAAATACAGTACTCTGGAAACACCATATATTTT.

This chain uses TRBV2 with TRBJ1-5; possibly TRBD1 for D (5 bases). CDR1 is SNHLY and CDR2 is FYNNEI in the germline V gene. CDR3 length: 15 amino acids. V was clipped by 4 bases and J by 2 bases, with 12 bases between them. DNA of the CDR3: TGTGCCAGCAGTGTCAGTGGGGGTGGCAATCAGCCCCAGCATTTT. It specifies CASSVSGGGNQPQHF.

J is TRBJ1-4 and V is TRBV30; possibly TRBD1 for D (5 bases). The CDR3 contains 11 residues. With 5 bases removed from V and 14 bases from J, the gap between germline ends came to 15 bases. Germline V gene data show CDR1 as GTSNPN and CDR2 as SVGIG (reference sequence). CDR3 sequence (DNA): TGTGCCTGGGAGCAGGGAGGCCTGCTGTTTTTT. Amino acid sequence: CAWEQGGLLFF.

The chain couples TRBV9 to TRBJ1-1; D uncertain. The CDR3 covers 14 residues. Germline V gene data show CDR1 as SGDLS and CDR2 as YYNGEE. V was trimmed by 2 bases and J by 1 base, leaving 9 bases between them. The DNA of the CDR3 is TGTGCCAGCAGCGTGTCGGACGGGAACACTGAAGCTTTCTTT. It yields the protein CASSVSDGNTEAFF.